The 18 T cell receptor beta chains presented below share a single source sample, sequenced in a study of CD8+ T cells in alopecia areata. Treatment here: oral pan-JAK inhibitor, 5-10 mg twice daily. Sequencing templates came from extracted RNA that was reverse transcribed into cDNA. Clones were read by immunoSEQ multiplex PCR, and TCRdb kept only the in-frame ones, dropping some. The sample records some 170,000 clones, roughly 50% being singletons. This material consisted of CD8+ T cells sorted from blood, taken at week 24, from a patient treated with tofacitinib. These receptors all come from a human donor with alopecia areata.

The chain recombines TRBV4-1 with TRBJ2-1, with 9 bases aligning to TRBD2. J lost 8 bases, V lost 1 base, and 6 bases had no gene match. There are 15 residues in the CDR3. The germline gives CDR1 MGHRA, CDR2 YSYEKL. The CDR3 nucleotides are TGCGCCAGCAGCCAAGGGGGACTAGCAGGCGATGAGCAGTTCTTC. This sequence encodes CASSQGGLAGDEQFF.

The CDR3 is CASSPGGADEQFF. The CDR3, as DNA: TGTGCCAGCAGCCCGGGGGGGGCTGATGAGCAGTTCTTC. The V gene is TRBV7-3, the J gene TRBJ2-1; 8 bases map to TRBD2. CDR3 length equals 13 residues. Germline CDR1 reads SGHTA; CDR2 reads FQGTGA. V lost 5 bases and J lost 8; bases outside the gene matches: 5.

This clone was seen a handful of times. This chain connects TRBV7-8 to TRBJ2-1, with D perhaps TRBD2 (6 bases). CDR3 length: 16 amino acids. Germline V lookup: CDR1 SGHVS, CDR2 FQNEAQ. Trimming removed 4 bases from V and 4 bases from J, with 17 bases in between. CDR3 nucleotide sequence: TGTGCCAGCAGCTCAGACGCACTAGCCCAATACAATGAGCAGTTCTTC. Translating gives CASSSDALAQYNEQFF.

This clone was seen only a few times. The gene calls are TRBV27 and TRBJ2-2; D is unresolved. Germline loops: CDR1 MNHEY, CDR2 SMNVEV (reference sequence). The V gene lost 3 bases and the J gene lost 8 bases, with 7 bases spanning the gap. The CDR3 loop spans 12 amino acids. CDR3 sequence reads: CASSFYLGELFF. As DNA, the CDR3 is TGTGCCAGCAGTTTTTACCTTGGGGAGCTGTTTTTT.

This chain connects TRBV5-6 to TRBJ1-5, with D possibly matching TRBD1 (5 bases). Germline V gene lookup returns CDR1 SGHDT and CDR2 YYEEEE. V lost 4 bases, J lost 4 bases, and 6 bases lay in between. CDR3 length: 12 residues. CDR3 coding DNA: TGTGCCAGCAGCGAGGGGAATCAGCCCCAGCATTTT. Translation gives CASSEGNQPQHF.

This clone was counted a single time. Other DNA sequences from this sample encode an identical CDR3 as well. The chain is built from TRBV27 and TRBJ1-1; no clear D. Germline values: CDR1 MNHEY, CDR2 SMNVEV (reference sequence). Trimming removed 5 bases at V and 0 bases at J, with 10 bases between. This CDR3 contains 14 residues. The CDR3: CASSLAGVNTEAFF. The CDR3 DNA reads TGTGCCAGCAGTCTTGCCGGGGTGAACACTGAAGCTTTCTTT.

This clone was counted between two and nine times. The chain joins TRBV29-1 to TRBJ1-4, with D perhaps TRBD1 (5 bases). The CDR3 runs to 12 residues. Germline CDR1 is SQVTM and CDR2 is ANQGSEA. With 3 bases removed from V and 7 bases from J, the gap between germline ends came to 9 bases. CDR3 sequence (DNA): TGCAGCGTTGACGTCAGGGTTGAAAAACTGTTTTTT. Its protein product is CSVDVRVEKLFF. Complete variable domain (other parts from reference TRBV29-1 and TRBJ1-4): SAVISQKPSRDICQRGTSLTIQCQVDSQVTMMFWYRQQPGQSLTLIATANQGSEATYESGFVIDKFPISRPNLTFSTLTVSNMSPEDSSIYLCSVDVRVEKLFFGSGTQLSVL.

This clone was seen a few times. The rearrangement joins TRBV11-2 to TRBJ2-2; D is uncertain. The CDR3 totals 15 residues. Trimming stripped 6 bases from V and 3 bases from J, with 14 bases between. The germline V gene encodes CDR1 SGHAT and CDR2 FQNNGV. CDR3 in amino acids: CASRLLPRDTGELFF. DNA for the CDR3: TGTGCCAGCAGGCTCCTACCCCGGGACACCGGGGAGCTGTTTTTT.

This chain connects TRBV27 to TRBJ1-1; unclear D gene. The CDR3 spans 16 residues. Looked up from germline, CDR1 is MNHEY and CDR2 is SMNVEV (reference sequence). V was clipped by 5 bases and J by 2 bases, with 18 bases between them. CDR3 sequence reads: CASSPRLAMSNTEAFF. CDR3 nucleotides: TGTGCCAGCAGTCCACGACTGGCCATGTCCAACACTGAAGCTTTCTTT.

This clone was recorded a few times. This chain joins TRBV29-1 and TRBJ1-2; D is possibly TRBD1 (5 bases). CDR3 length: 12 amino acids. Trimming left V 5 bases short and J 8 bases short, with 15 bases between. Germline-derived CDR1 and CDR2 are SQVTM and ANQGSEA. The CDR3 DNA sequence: TGCAGCGTTCGGGGGGGTTCGAAAGGCTACACCTTC. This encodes CSVRGGSKGYTF.

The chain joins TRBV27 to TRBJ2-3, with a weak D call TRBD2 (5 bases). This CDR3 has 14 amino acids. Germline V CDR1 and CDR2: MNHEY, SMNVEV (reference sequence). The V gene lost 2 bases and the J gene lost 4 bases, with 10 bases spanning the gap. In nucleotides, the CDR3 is TGTGCCAGCAGTTTACGGGGTTCGTCAGATACGCAGTATTTT. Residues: CASSLRGSSDTQYF.

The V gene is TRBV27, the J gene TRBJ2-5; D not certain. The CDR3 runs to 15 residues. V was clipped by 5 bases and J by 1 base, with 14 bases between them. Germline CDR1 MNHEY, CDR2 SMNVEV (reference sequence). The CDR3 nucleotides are TGTGCCAGCAGTCCTATAGGTTCAGGCCAAGAGACCCAGTACTTC. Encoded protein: CASSPIGSGQETQYF.

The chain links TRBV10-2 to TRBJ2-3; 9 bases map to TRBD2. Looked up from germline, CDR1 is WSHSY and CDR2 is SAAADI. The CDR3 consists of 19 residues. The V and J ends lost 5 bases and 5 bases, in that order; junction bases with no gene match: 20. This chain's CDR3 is CASSLRWRGGLMQKDTQYF. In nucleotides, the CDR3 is TGCGCCAGCAGTCTTAGATGGCGGGGGGGCTTGATGCAAAAAGATACGCAGTATTTT.

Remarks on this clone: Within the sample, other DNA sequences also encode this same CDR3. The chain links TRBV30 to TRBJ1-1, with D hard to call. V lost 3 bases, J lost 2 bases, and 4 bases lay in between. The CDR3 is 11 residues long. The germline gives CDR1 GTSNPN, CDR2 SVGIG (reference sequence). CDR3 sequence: CAWRRNTEAFF. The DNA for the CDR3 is TGTGCCTGGAGGAGAAACACTGAAGCTTTCTTT. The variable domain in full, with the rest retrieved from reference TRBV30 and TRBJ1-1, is SQTIHQWPATLVQPVGSPLSLECTVEGTSNPNLYWYRQAAGRGLQLLFYSVGIGQISSEVPQNLSASRPQDRQFILSSKKLLLSDSGFYLCAWRRNTEAFFGQGTRLTVV.

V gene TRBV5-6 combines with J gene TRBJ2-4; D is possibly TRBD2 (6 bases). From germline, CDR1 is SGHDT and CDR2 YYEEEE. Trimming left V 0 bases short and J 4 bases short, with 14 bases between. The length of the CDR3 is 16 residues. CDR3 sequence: CASSLGERGGKNIQYF. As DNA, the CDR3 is TGTGCCAGCAGCTTGGGTGAAAGGGGAGGTAAAAACATTCAGTACTTC. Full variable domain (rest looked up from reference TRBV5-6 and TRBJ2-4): DAGVTQSPTHLIKTRGQQVTLRCSPKSGHDTVSWYQQALGQGPQFIFQYYEEEERQRGNFPDRFSGHQFPNYSSELNVNALLLGDSALYLCASSLGERGGKNIQYFGAGTRLSVL.

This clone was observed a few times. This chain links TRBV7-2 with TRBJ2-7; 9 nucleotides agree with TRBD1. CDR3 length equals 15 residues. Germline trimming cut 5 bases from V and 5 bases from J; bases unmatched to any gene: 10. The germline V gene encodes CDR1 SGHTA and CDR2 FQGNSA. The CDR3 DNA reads TGTGCCAGCAGCCACGGGACAGGGACGGGCCACGAGCAGTACTTC. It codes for CASSHGTGTGHEQYF.

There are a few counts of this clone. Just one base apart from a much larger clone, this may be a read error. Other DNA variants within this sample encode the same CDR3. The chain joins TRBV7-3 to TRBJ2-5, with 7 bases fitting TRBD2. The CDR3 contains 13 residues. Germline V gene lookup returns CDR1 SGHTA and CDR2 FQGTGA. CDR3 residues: CASSLGGGETQYF. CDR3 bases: TGCGCCAGCAGCTTGGGGGGAGGGGAGACCCAGTACTTC. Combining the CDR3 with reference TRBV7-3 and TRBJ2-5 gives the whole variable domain GAGVSQTPSNKVTEKGKYVELRCDPISGHTALYWYRQSLGQGPEFLIYFQGTGAADDSGLPNDRFFAVRPEGSVSTLKIQRTERGDSAVYLCASSLGGGETQYFGPGTRLLVL.

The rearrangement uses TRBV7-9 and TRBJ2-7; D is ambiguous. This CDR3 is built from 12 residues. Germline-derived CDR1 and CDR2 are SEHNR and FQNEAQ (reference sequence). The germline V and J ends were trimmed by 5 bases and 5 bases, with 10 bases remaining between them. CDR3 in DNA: TGTGCCAGCAGCCCTACTTACCACGAGCAGTACTTC. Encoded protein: CASSPTYHEQYF.